The 10 T cell receptor beta chains listed next were all sequenced from one sample in a study of PD-L1 blockade in urothelial cancer. Repertoires were generated with immunoSEQ multiplex PCR, while TCRdb's copy carries only in-frame clones and drops some. The table lists 60,000 to 75,000 clones, around 88% of them singletons. Specified time point: pretreatment peripheral blood. This sample comprised PBMCs, obtained around atezolizumab (anti-PD-L1) treatment. All receptors derive from a man aged 60 to 69 with urothelial cancer.

The chain uses TRBV5-6 and TRBJ2-7; D might be TRBD2 (5 bases). The CDR3 extends over 16 amino acids. V lost 2 bases and J lost 0, with 15 bases in between. Looked up from germline, CDR1 is SGHDT and CDR2 is YYEEEE. Here the CDR3 DNA reads TGTGCCAGCAGCTTTGGGCCCAGCGGACCCTCCTACGAGCAGTACTTC. It translates to CASSFGPSGPSYEQYF.

The J gene is TRBJ2-5, the V gene TRBV4-2, with TRBD2 matching over 7 bases. Germline assignment: CDR1 LGHNA and CDR2 YNFKEQ. V lost 1 base and J lost 5; bases outside the gene matches: 4. This CDR3 region has 14 residues. CDR3 region: CASSQGTRAETQYF. The CDR3 DNA sequence: TGTGCCAGCAGCCAAGGGACTAGAGCGGAGACCCAGTACTTC.

V gene TRBV29-1 combines with J gene TRBJ1-2; D might be TRBD1 (6 bases). The CDR3 runs to 10 residues. Between the trimmed V and J ends, which lost 4 bases and 6 bases, there was a span of 6 bases. CDR1 is SQVTM and CDR2 is ANQGSEA in the germline V gene. As DNA, the CDR3 is TGCAGCGTTGGGGGGCATGGCTACACCTTC. Amino acids: CSVGGHGYTF.

The DNA of the CDR3 is TGTGCCAGCAGCCAAGGCGACATTAAGCAGTTCTTC. As protein: CASSQGDIKQFF. The gene calls are TRBV4-2 and TRBJ2-1; D gene unclear. CDR1 and CDR2 (germline): LGHNA, YNFKEQ. Trimming removed 1 base at V and 11 bases at J, with 9 bases between. CDR3 size: 12 residues.

J is TRBJ2-1 and V is TRBV6-1; D might be TRBD1 (5 bases). This CDR3 is 15 amino acids long. V was clipped by 1 base and J by 0 bases, with 7 bases between them. CDR1 MNHNS and CDR2 SASEGT come from the germline V gene. This CDR3 reads CASSEGGGSYNEQFF. DNA of the CDR3: TGTGCCAGCAGTGAAGGGGGCGGCTCCTACAATGAGCAGTTCTTC.

The chain has TRBV28 and TRBJ1-3; 9 positions match TRBD1. The CDR3 is 17 amino acids. Trimming cost V 7 bases and J 4 bases; bases outside gene matches: 14. Germline V lookup: CDR1 MDHEN, CDR2 SYDVKM. The CDR3 DNA sequence: TGTGCCAGCACCCCTAGGCCGGGACAGGGATTAGGAAACACCATATATTTT. Its protein is CASTPRPGQGLGNTIYF.

V usage is TRBV27 and J usage is TRBJ1-6, with 7 bases aligning to TRBD1. With 5 bases clipped from V and 3 bases from J, the junction kept 4 bases outside the gene matches. Germline assignment: CDR1 MNHEY and CDR2 SMNVEV (reference sequence). This CDR3 comprises 15 residues. This chain's CDR3 is CASSPGQNYNSPLHF. In DNA, the CDR3 is TGTGCCAGCAGTCCGGGACAGAACTATAATTCACCCCTCCACTTT.

The chain carries TRBV10-2 and TRBJ1-2, with D maybe TRBD1 (5 bases). Germline V gene data show CDR1 as WSHSY and CDR2 as SAAADI. The CDR3 has 11 residues. V was clipped by 6 bases and J by 8 bases, with 10 bases between them. The CDR3 coding sequence is TGCGCCAGCAGCCGGGAGGGGGGCTACACCTTC. It translates to CASSREGGYTF.

This clone appeared a few times. This chain links TRBV2 with TRBJ1-2, with 10 positions matching TRBD1. Per the germline V gene, CDR1 is SNHLY and CDR2 is FYNNEI. The junction had 2 bases not matched to a gene; V was cut back by 10 bases and J by 3 bases. CDR3 length: 12 amino acids. The CDR3, as DNA: TGTGCCACTGGGACAGGGGACTATGGCTACACCTTC. It yields the protein CATGTGDYGYTF.

This rearrangement joins TRBV4-1 to TRBJ2-7; D not resolved. There are 15 residues in the CDR3. CDR1 and CDR2 (germline): MGHRA, YSYEKL. Trimming stripped 6 bases from V and 4 bases from J, with 19 bases between. CDR3 coding DNA: TGCGCCAGCAGACCAACCCCGGCTCTGGAGTACGAGCAGTACTTC. It codes for CASRPTPALEYEQYF.